Presented here are 18 T cell receptor beta chains from one specimen sequenced in a study of CDR3 diversity in severe acne. TCRdb used MiXCR to reprocess the PCR reads, holding one entry per CDR3 protein. The sample yields 85,000 to 120,000 distinct CDR3 sequences, around 56% seen once. The sequencing input was blood. The receptors derive from a male donor with acne.

This clonotype appeared many times. The genes are TRBV20-1 and TRBJ2-1; TRBD1 might be the D (6 bases). The CDR3 has 12 residues. Germline loops: CDR1 DFQATT, CDR2 SNEGSKA (reference sequence). V gave up 6 bases and J gave up 6 bases, with 12 bases separating them. CDR3 loop: CSAAVGGNEQFF. Written as DNA, the CDR3 is TGCAGTGCAGCAGTAGGGGGCAATGAGCAGTTCTTC.

The chain has TRBV20-1 and TRBJ2-5, with D possibly being TRBD1 or TRBD2 (6 bases each). Trimming pared 2 bases from V and 4 bases from J, leaving 11 bases between. This CDR3 region has 13 residues. Germline V lookup: CDR1 DFQATT, CDR2 SNEGSKA (reference sequence). The CDR3 is CSARLGGPETQYF. In nucleotides, the CDR3 is TGCAGTGCTAGACTCGGGGGCCCAGAGACCCAGTACTTC.

The chain carries TRBV7-9 and TRBJ1-4, with no clear D. The CDR3 runs 11 residues. CDR1 and CDR2 from the germline V gene are SEHNR and FQNEAQ (reference sequence). Trimming removed 3 bases at V and 10 bases at J, with 6 bases between. As DNA, the CDR3 is TGTGCCAGCAGCTTTACCGGAAAACTGTTTTTT. It codes for CASSFTGKLFF.

This clonotype has ten or more counts. The chain uses TRBV29-1 and TRBJ2-7; no clear D. The germline V and J ends were trimmed by 4 bases and 2 bases, with 12 bases remaining between them. The CDR3 is 13 residues long. Germline CDR1 reads SQVTM; CDR2 reads ANQGSEA. This chain's CDR3 is CSVVIAATYEQYF. The CDR3 DNA sequence: TGCAGCGTTGTAATCGCCGCCACCTACGAGCAGTACTTC.

V and J are TRBV5-5 and TRBJ2-7; D perhaps matches TRBD2 (5 bases). The V gene's germline CDR1 is SGHKS and CDR2 YYEKEE (reference sequence). The CDR3 has 13 amino acids. The V and J ends lost 5 bases and 3 bases respectively, with 12 bases between them. CDR3 coding DNA: TGTGCCAGCAGTTCCGGGGTTGACTACGAGCAGTACTTC. Translating it yields CASSSGVDYEQYF.

The chain employs TRBV5-1 and TRBJ2-5; D uncertain. CDR1 is SGHRS, CDR2 YFSETQ, per germline. The CDR3 has 15 amino acids. V was cut by 0 bases and J by 5 bases, with 14 bases left in between. The CDR3 region has the DNA TGCGCCAGCAGCTTGGATCGGACGCTAGGGGAGACCCAGTACTTC. It specifies CASSLDRTLGETQYF.

The V call is TRBV10-2, the J call TRBJ2-5; 10 bases agree with TRBD1. CDR1 is WSHSY, CDR2 SAAADI, per germline. This CDR3 has 15 amino acids. V dropped 3 bases and J dropped 4; count of bases not matched to a gene: 5. The CDR3 DNA reads TGCGCCAGCAGTGAAGGGGACAGGGGCATAGAGACCCAGTACTTC. It translates to CASSEGDRGIETQYF.

This clonotype was seen repeatedly, ten times or more. The chain is built from TRBV20-1 and TRBJ2-1; 11 nucleotides align to TRBD2. The germline gives CDR1 DFQATT, CDR2 SNEGSKA (reference sequence). J was trimmed by 2 bases and V by 5 bases; bases with no gene match: 8. The CDR3 covers 16 residues. CDR3 DNA: TGCAGTGCTCATAGACCGGGACTAGCGGCCTACAATGAGCAGTTCTTC. Translating it yields CSAHRPGLAAYNEQFF.

The chain has TRBV5-6 and TRBJ2-3; TRBD2 matches 11 bases. The junction had 10 bases not matched to a gene; V was cut back by 10 bases and J by 0 bases. Germline assignment: CDR1 SGHDT and CDR2 YYEEEE. This CDR3 is 16 amino acids long. CDR3 amino acids: CAAAAGTSGSTDTQYF. CDR3 nucleotide sequence: TGTGCCGCAGCCGCCGGGACTAGCGGTAGCACAGATACGCAGTATTTT.

This chain joins TRBV7-9 and TRBJ2-7; a possible D gene is TRBD2 (6 bases). In germline, CDR1 is SEHNR, CDR2 FQNEAQ (reference sequence). The CDR3 length is 15 residues. V shed 6 bases and J shed 2 bases, with 17 bases lying between them. CDR3 sequence reads: CASSGEAGRTYEQYF. Here the CDR3 DNA reads TGTGCCAGCAGTGGGGAAGCGGGCCGAACCTACGAGCAGTACTTC.

V usage is TRBV4-1 and J usage is TRBJ2-5; D not resolved. Germline assignment: CDR1 MGHRA and CDR2 YSYEKL. The CDR3 has 12 residues. The V gene lost 1 base and the J gene lost 5 bases, with 5 bases spanning the gap. The CDR3 protein is CASSQAGETQYF. CDR3 nucleotides: TGCGCCAGCAGCCAAGCCGGCGAGACCCAGTACTTC.

This clonotype has a count of ten or more. The chain has TRBV5-1 and TRBJ2-7; 8 bases fit TRBD1. This CDR3 has 14 amino acids. V shed 7 bases, J shed 1 base, and the junction held 7 bases outside the gene matches. The germline V gene has CDR1 SGHRS and CDR2 YFSETQ. The CDR3 DNA is TGCGCCAGCCACACCGGACAGGGTTCCTACGAGCAGTACTTC. As protein: CASHTGQGSYEQYF.

CDR3 protein: CASSMGQAFYGYTF. The CDR3 DNA sequence: TGTGCCAGTAGTATGGGACAGGCCTTCTATGGCTACACCTTC. The J gene is TRBJ1-2, the V gene TRBV19; 8 bases are a match to TRBD1. Germline V gene data show CDR1 as LNHDA and CDR2 as SQIVND (reference sequence). The trim removed 3 bases at V and 4 bases at J, leaving 4 bases unmatched. The CDR3 length is 14 residues.

This chain connects TRBV25-1 to TRBJ1-1; D unclear. This CDR3 has 16 residues. Deletions cut 2 bases from V and 1 base from J, with 14 bases between. Germline V gene data show CDR1 as MGHDK and CDR2 as SYGVNS. CDR3 loop: CASSEVANGRNTEAFF. CDR3 nucleotides: TGTGCCAGCAGTGAAGTGGCGAACGGCAGGAACACTGAAGCTTTCTTT. Full variable domain (remainder filled in from reference TRBV25-1 and TRBJ1-1): EADIYQTPRYLVIGTGKKITLECSQTMGHDKMYWYQQDPGMELHLIHYSYGVNSTEKGDLSSESTVSRIRTEHFPLTLESARPSHTSQYLCASSEVANGRNTEAFFGQGTRLTVV.

This clonotype was recorded at least ten times. The rearrangement uses TRBV7-8 and TRBJ1-2; D gene unclear. Germline V gives CDR1 SGHVS, CDR2 FQNEAQ. The CDR3 has 16 residues. The ends were cut back, 3 bases at V and 8 bases at J, with 22 bases in the middle. The CDR3 here is CASSLLQTPGGGGYTF. The DNA for the CDR3 is TGTGCCAGCAGCTTGCTTCAGACACCGGGCGGTGGGGGCTACACCTTC.

Turning to this clonotype: One end of the junction is discordant with germline, which a read error may explain. The rearrangement uses TRBV5-1 and TRBJ2-1; 14 nucleotides match TRBD2. CDR3 length: 15 amino acids. Germline-derived CDR1 and CDR2 are SGHRS and YFSETQ. The CDR3 region is CASSSGLAGVREQFF. CDR3 nucleotides: TGTGCCAGCAGCTCGGGACTAGCGGGAGTCCGTGAGCAGTTCTTC.

This clonotype was found a few times. This chain joins TRBV5-4 and TRBJ2-1, with TRBD2 matching over 8 bases. The CDR3 totals 17 residues. The V and J ends lost 3 bases and 0 bases, in that order; junction bases with no gene match: 8. Germline CDR1 and CDR2: SGHNT and YYREEE (reference sequence). The CDR3 spells CASSSGFSGISYNEQFF. The CDR3 bases are TGTGCCAGCAGCTCCGGCTTTAGCGGGATCTCCTACAATGAGCAGTTCTTC. Complete variable domain (other parts from reference TRBV5-4 and TRBJ2-1): ETGVTQSPTHLIKTRGQQVTLRCSSQSGHNTVSWYQQALGQGPQFIFQYYREEENGRGNFPPRFSGLQFPNYSSELNVNALELDDSALYLCASSSGFSGISYNEQFFGPGTRLTVL.

This clonotype was observed a single time. The chain uses TRBV25-1 and TRBJ2-7; 16 bases agree with TRBD2. Germline V gene sequence: CDR1 MGHDK, CDR2 SYGVNS. The CDR3 covers 19 residues. The V gene end was trimmed by 5 bases and the J gene end by 3 bases; junction bases not matched to a gene: 13. CDR3 in DNA: TGTGCCAGCAGTTACCAGGCACCGGGACTAGCGGGAGGGAACTACGAGCAGTACTTC. The encoded protein is CASSYQAPGLAGGNYEQYF.